These 5 T cell receptor beta chains were sequenced from one sample in a study of Graves' ophthalmopathy and Graves' hyperthyroidism. RNA transcripts were the template, and TCR beta CDR3 regions were amplified from them. RT-PCR in the first round used HTBI primers; a second-round multiplex PCR followed. Each CDR3 protein gets one entry after TCRdb re-called the multiplex PCR reads with MiXCR. Seen here are over 150,000 distinct CDR3 sequences, about 40% observed once, and the top ten hold roughly 6%. What was sequenced was peripheral blood. Receptors were obtained from a woman in her thirties or forties with Graves' ophthalmopathy.

Many counts were recorded for this clonotype. V and J are TRBV11-2 and TRBJ1-1; D remains ambiguous. The CDR3 sequence is 14 residues long. CDR1 and CDR2 (germline): SGHAT, FQNNGV. Trimming shortened V by 0 bases and J by 1 base, and 6 bases separated the two germline ends. CDR3 in amino acids: CASSLERGNTEAFF. The CDR3 nucleotides read TGTGCCAGCAGCTTAGAGCGGGGGAACACTGAAGCTTTCTTT.

The table lists this clonotype with many counts. The gene calls are TRBV5-1 and TRBJ1-1, with 8 nucleotides matching TRBD1. Germline values: CDR1 SGHRS, CDR2 YFSETQ. J lost 6 bases, V lost 4 bases, and 8 bases had no gene match. The CDR3 spans 14 residues. This chain's CDR3 is CASSRTTGGAEAFF. The CDR3 DNA reads TGCGCCAGCAGCAGGACTACAGGGGGAGCTGAAGCTTTCTTT.

This clonotype was counted at least ten times. The chain links TRBV12-3 or TRBV12-4 to TRBJ1-2, with 7 bases that match TRBD1. Unmatched junction bases numbered 1, after V lost 3 bases and J lost 3 bases. The CDR3 extends over 13 amino acids. The CDR3 here is CASSFGTDYGYTF. DNA for the CDR3: TGTGCCAGCAGTTTCGGGACAGACTATGGCTACACCTTC.

This clonotype was counted ten times or more. J is TRBJ1-1 and V is TRBV7-8, with D tentatively TRBD1 (6 bases). CDR1 and CDR2 (germline): SGHVS, FQNEAQ. The CDR3 length is 14 residues. V was shortened by 2 bases and J by 10 bases, with 17 bases between the two germline ends. The CDR3 nucleotides read TGTGCCAGCAGCTTACATAGGGACACCCCTGGAGCTTTCTTT. Amino acid sequence: CASSLHRDTPGAFF. Full variable domain (outside the CDR3, taken from reference TRBV7-8 and TRBJ1-1): GAGVSQSPRYKVAKRGQDVALRCDPISGHVSLFWYQQALGQGPEFLTYFQNEAQLDKSGLPSDRFFAERPEGSVSTLKIQRTQQEDSAVYLCASSLHRDTPGAFFGQGTRLTVV.

This clonotype was found once. This rearrangement joins TRBV6-1 to TRBJ1-2, with a weak D call TRBD1 (5 bases). V lost 8 bases, J lost 3 bases, and 16 bases lay in between. This CDR3 has 14 amino acids. Germline V gene data show CDR1 as MNHNS and CDR2 as SASEGT. CDR3 amino acids: CASSVGTDHYGYTF. As DNA, the CDR3 is TGTGCCAGCTCTGTTGGGACTGACCACTATGGCTACACCTTC.